The 26 T cell receptor beta chains reported below all come from one sample, sequenced in a study of Ad26.COV2.S vaccination and SARS-CoV-2 variants. The treatment was: 15 to 20 received Ad26.COV2.S at low or high dose, single or two shots; about five received placebo; per-sample allocation not given. Sample collection was performed on day 63 after the first vaccine or placebo injection. Clones were read by immunoSEQ multiplex PCR, and TCRdb kept only the in-frame ones, dropping some. The sample lists 380,000 or so clones; 83% were seen once. The source material was peripheral blood, sampled in a trial of Ad26.COV2.S vaccine versus placebo. All receptors come from a person between 18 and 60 years old who received the Ad26.COV2.S COVID-19 vaccine or a placebo.

The V call is TRBV9, the J call TRBJ2-7; D not certain. This CDR3 contains 13 residues. Germline V gives CDR1 SGDLS, CDR2 YYNGEE. The germline V and J ends were trimmed by 0 bases and 3 bases, with 7 bases remaining between them. The CDR3: CASSVAAGYEQYF. CDR3 bases: TGTGCCAGCAGCGTAGCGGCTGGCTACGAGCAGTACTTC.

The chain carries TRBV4-3 and TRBJ1-4; D is ambiguous. Deletions cut 0 bases from V and 0 bases from J, with 8 bases between. CDR1 is LGHNA, CDR2 YSLEER, per germline. The CDR3 has 16 amino acids. CDR3 bases: TGCGCCAGCAGCCAAGAAGGGAGAGCAACTAATGAAAAACTGTTTTTT. It specifies CASSQEGRATNEKLFF.

The V call is TRBV18, the J call TRBJ1-5, with D possibly being TRBD1 (6 bases). Germline V lookup: CDR1 KGHSH, CDR2 LQKENI. CDR3 length equals 15 residues. V shed 0 bases and J shed 2 bases, with 8 bases lying between them. The CDR3 region is CASSPPSGGNQPQHF. In DNA, the CDR3 is TGTGCCAGCTCACCACCGTCAGGGGGCAATCAGCCCCAGCATTTT. Looking up the rest from reference TRBV18 and TRBJ1-5 gives the full variable domain: NAGVMQNPRHLVRRRGQEARLRCSPMKGHSHVYWYRQLPEEGLKFMVYLQKENIIDESGMPKERFSAEFPKEGPSILRIQQVVRGDSAAYFCASSPPSGGNQPQHFGDGTRLSIL.

This clone was seen only once. This chain connects TRBV3-1 (or the pseudogene TRBV3-2) to TRBJ1-4; D may be TRBD1 (6 bases). The CDR3 loop spans 14 amino acids. From germline, CDR1 is LGHDT and CDR2 YNNKEL (reference sequence). With 4 bases removed from V and 6 bases from J, the gap between germline ends came to 12 bases. The CDR3 spells CASSRRAGDEKLFF. CDR3 coding DNA: TGTGCCAGCAGCCGACGGGCAGGGGATGAAAAACTGTTTTTT.

The chain links TRBV2 to TRBJ2-7; 7 nucleotides line up with TRBD1. The junction had 8 bases not matched to a gene; V was cut back by 5 bases and J by 4 bases. The CDR3 spans 14 residues. Germline values: CDR1 SNHLY, CDR2 FYNNEI. The CDR3 is CASSTDRRLYEQYF. The CDR3 bases are TGTGCCAGCAGTACGGACAGGAGACTTTACGAGCAGTACTTC.

The rearrangement joins TRBV29-1 to TRBJ1-3; maybe TRBD1 (5 bases). V lost 2 bases to trimming and J lost 3 bases, with 11 bases between them. This CDR3 is built from 14 residues. Germline V gene lookup returns CDR1 SQVTM and CDR2 ANQGSEA. The CDR3 DNA follows: TGCAGCGTTGAATTAGGGGCTGGTGGAAACACCATATATTTT. Translation: CSVELGAGGNTIYF.

The rearrangement joins TRBV13 to TRBJ2-3; 8 positions match TRBD2. The CDR3 has 15 residues. Germline CDR1 reads PRHDT; CDR2 reads FYEKMQ (reference sequence). Trimming cost V 0 bases and J 1 base; bases outside gene matches: 0. This chain's CDR3 is CASSLGGRGTDTQYF. The CDR3 DNA reads TGTGCCAGCAGCTTAGGCGGGAGGGGCACAGATACGCAGTATTTT.

This clone was observed once. V gene TRBV10-3 combines with J gene TRBJ2-3; 9 bases agree with TRBD2. Per germline, CDR1 ENHRY and CDR2 SYGVKD. The CDR3 consists of 15 residues. The ends lost 10 bases at V and 4 bases at J; junction bases unmatched: 12. This CDR3 is CATAHPTSGPDTQYF. CDR3 DNA: TGTGCCACCGCACATCCGACTAGCGGTCCAGATACGCAGTATTTT.

The chain recombines TRBV4-1 with TRBJ2-3; D is perhaps TRBD2 (6 bases). The CDR3 runs to 15 residues. CDR1 is MGHRA and CDR2 is YSYEKL in the germline V gene. V was trimmed by 4 bases and J by 2 bases, leaving 13 bases between them. The CDR3 DNA follows: TGCGCCAGCAGCCCGAGGGGACTTTTCACAGATACGCAGTATTTT. This translates into CASSPRGLFTDTQYF.

CDR3 sequence: CASSLVAGGRAFF. Here the CDR3 DNA reads TGTGCCAGCAGCTTAGTTGCGGGGGGGAGAGCTTTCTTT. V and J are TRBV7-8 and TRBJ1-1; possibly TRBD1 for D (5 bases). CDR3 length: 13 residues. The germline V gene encodes CDR1 SGHVS and CDR2 FQNEAQ. The ends were cut back, 1 base at V and 10 bases at J, with 13 bases in the middle.

The V gene is TRBV6-1, the J gene TRBJ2-7; D remains ambiguous. Germline V gene sequence: CDR1 MNHNS, CDR2 SASEGT. The CDR3 spans 15 residues. V shed 2 bases and J shed 0 bases, with 11 bases lying between them. The CDR3 here is CASSEWLHGSYEQYF. In DNA form, the CDR3 reads TGTGCCAGCAGTGAATGGTTGCACGGCTCCTACGAGCAGTACTTC.

The rearrangement links TRBV3-1 (or the pseudogene TRBV3-2) to TRBJ2-7, with 7 bases matching TRBD1. The CDR3 is made up of 15 amino acids. Looked up from germline, CDR1 is LGHDT and CDR2 is YNNKEL (reference sequence). The V gene end was trimmed by 5 bases and the J gene end by 3 bases; junction bases not matched to a gene: 10. CDR3 in amino acids: CASSGDRETNYEQYF. CDR3 in DNA: TGTGCCAGCAGCGGTGACAGGGAGACCAACTACGAGCAGTACTTC.

This clone was observed a single time. The V call is TRBV9, the J call TRBJ2-5, with D perhaps given as TRBD1 or TRBD2 (5 bases each). This CDR3 is built from 15 residues. From germline, CDR1 is SGDLS and CDR2 YYNGEE. Trimming removed 3 bases from V and 2 bases from J, with 14 bases in between. The CDR3 DNA follows: TGTGCCAGCAGCGCAGACCCCTGGGGGCAAGAGACCCAGTACTTC. Translating it yields CASSADPWGQETQYF.

The chain is built from TRBV19 and TRBJ2-7; D is possibly TRBD1 or TRBD2 (7 bases each). Germline CDR1 LNHDA, CDR2 SQIVND (reference sequence). The ends were cut back, 5 bases at V and 5 bases at J, with 25 bases in the middle. This CDR3 region has 17 residues. CDR3: CASSPGYSAGRGHEQYF. CDR3 nucleotides: TGTGCCAGTAGTCCAGGTTATAGTGCAGGGAGGGGGCACGAGCAGTACTTC.

J is TRBJ1-1 and V is TRBV19; D ambiguous. V shed 5 bases and J shed 1 base, with 17 bases lying between them. CDR3 size: 16 residues. Germline V lookup: CDR1 LNHDA, CDR2 SQIVND (reference sequence). As DNA, the CDR3 is TGTGCCAGTAGTCCATGGAGCTGGACGGAGAACACTGAAGCTTTCTTT. Translating it yields CASSPWSWTENTEAFF. The complete variable domain, with remaining parts taken from reference TRBV19 and TRBJ1-1, reads DGGITQSPKYLFRKEGQNVTLSCEQNLNHDAMYWYRQDPGQGLRLIYYSQIVNDFQKGDIAEGYSVSREKKESFPLTVTSAQKNPTAFYLCASSPWSWTENTEAFFGQGTRLTVV.

The rearrangement uses TRBV7-9 and TRBJ2-7, with TRBD1 matching over 9 bases. The junction had 16 bases not matched to a gene; V was cut back by 2 bases and J by 2 bases. Germline CDR1 and CDR2: SEHNR and FQNEAQ (reference sequence). This CDR3 spans 19 amino acids. As DNA, the CDR3 is TGTGCCAGCAGCTTAATGATGGTCCCGACAGGGGGACTGGCCTACGAGCAGTACTTC. Translated: CASSLMMVPTGGLAYEQYF. Complete variable domain (other parts from reference TRBV7-9 and TRBJ2-7): DTGVSQNPRHKITKRGQNVTFRCDPISEHNRLYWYRQTLGQGPEFLTYFQNEAQLEKSRLLSDRFSAERPKGSFSTLEIQRTEQGDSAMYLCASSLMMVPTGGLAYEQYFGPGTRLTVT.

This chain connects TRBV29-1 to TRBJ2-5; 7 bases line up with TRBD2. From germline, CDR1 is SQVTM and CDR2 ANQGSEA. The CDR3 extends over 13 amino acids. V was clipped by 1 base and J by 9 bases; unmatched bases: 8. The CDR3 nucleotides are TGCAGCGTTGAAGGGTCTAGCGGCGCGTCCCAGTACTTC. This sequence encodes CSVEGSSGASQYF.

The chain links TRBV2 to TRBJ1-2; possibly TRBD1 for D (5 bases). V lost 8 bases, J lost 13 bases, and 20 bases lay in between. There are 12 residues in the CDR3. Germline V lookup: CDR1 SNHLY, CDR2 FYNNEI. The DNA of the CDR3 is TGTGCCAGCCGACTCTTCCAGGGTCCCTGCACCTTC. Translated, it gives CASRLFQGPCTF.

This clone was found once. This chain connects TRBV18 to TRBJ1-1; D ambiguous. Trimming pared 3 bases from V and 4 bases from J, leaving 18 bases between. Germline CDR1 is KGHSH and CDR2 is LQKENI. This CDR3 has 16 residues. CDR3 in DNA: TGTGCCAGCTCACCTAGAATGGACGGGAGCGGCACTGAAGCTTTCTTT. It is translated as CASSPRMDGSGTEAFF.

V gene TRBV7-3 combines with J gene TRBJ1-6; maybe TRBD1 (5 bases). Germline CDR1 and CDR2: SGHTA and FQGTGA. V was shortened by 5 bases and J by 9 bases, with 14 bases between the two germline ends. CDR3 length: 14 residues. In DNA, the CDR3 is TGTGCCAGCAGCGCAAGGGGTGCGACTTCACCCCTCCACTTT. This sequence encodes CASSARGATSPLHF.

The genes are TRBV29-1 and TRBJ2-5; D is ambiguous. The length of the CDR3 is 10 residues. Trimming shortened V by 6 bases and J by 3 bases, and 5 bases separated the two germline ends. Germline-derived CDR1 and CDR2 are SQVTM and ANQGSEA. The CDR3 bases are TGCAGCGTGGCAAAAGAGACCCAGTACTTC. Translated, it gives CSVAKETQYF.

The J gene is TRBJ1-2, the V gene TRBV9; weak D call: TRBD1 (5 bases). This CDR3 has 13 amino acids. The V gene lost 2 bases and the J gene lost 4 bases, with 9 bases spanning the gap. Germline assignment: CDR1 SGDLS and CDR2 YYNGEE. CDR3 DNA: TGTGCCAGCAGCGTCCGGGGCGTCTATGGCTACACCTTC. Its protein is CASSVRGVYGYTF.

The chain joins TRBV7-2 to TRBJ1-5; D possibly corresponds to TRBD1 (5 bases). Germline CDR1 is SGHTA and CDR2 is FQGNSA. V lost 1 base to trimming and J lost 4 bases, with 11 bases between them. The CDR3 has 15 amino acids. CDR3 protein: CASSLGPGPNQPQHF. The DNA for the CDR3 is TGTGCCAGCAGCTTAGGGCCAGGGCCAAATCAGCCCCAGCATTTT. Looking up the rest from reference TRBV7-2 and TRBJ1-5 gives the full variable domain: GAGVSQSPSNKVTEKGKDVELRCDPISGHTALYWYRQSLGQGLEFLIYFQGNSAPDKSGLPSDRFSAERTGGSVSTLTIQRTQQEDSAVYLCASSLGPGPNQPQHFGDGTRLSIL.

The gene calls are TRBV11-2 and TRBJ2-5, with D unresolved. Per germline, CDR1 SGHAT and CDR2 FQNNGV. V was trimmed by 4 bases and J by 5 bases, leaving 8 bases between them. The CDR3 is 12 amino acids. CDR3 coding DNA: TGTGCCAGCAGCTCGGACGGGGAGACCCAGTACTTC. Translation: CASSSDGETQYF.

CDR3 in DNA: TGTGCCAGCAGCCAAGGAGGGTTTGAGACCCAGTACTTC. It is translated as CASSQGGFETQYF. This sequence joins TRBV3-1 (or the pseudogene TRBV3-2) and TRBJ2-5; possibly TRBD2 for D (5 bases). The CDR3 contains 13 residues. Germline CDR1 is LGHDT and CDR2 is YNNKEL (reference sequence). V was cut by 1 base and J by 5 bases, with 8 bases left in between.

The chain employs TRBV2 and TRBJ1-2; D might be TRBD1 (5 bases). Germline values: CDR1 SNHLY, CDR2 FYNNEI. V was clipped by 11 bases and J by 8 bases, with 15 bases between them. This CDR3 has 11 amino acids. The CDR3 loop reads CAADREGGYTF. In DNA, the CDR3 is TGTGCCGCGGATCGCGAGGGGGGCTACACCTTC. Supplemented by reference TRBV2 and TRBJ1-2, the full variable domain reads EPEVTQTPSHQVTQMGQEVILRCVPISNHLYFYWYRQILGQKVEFLVSFYNNEISEKSEIFDDQFSVERPDGSNFTLKIRSTKLEDSAMYFCAADREGGYTFGSGTRLTVV.